The TCR beta chain under discussion was sequenced for a study of PD-1 blockade in mismatch repair-deficient tumors. Findings and limits, study-wide: Tumor-resident clones, often undetectable pretreatment in blood, expanded then contracted after pembrolizumab.

In the case of this clone: Its specificity is unknown.

Using immunoSEQ multiplex PCR, the repertoire was profiled, and TCRdb retains in-frame clones only, with some absent. The sample shows more than 95,000 clones, roughly 86% of them seen only once. TCR sequencing covered a few patients who responded to pembrolizumab. The CDR3 has 15 residues. Germline V CDR1 and CDR2: SEHNR, FQNEAQ (reference sequence). Trimming removed 2 bases from V and 2 bases from J, with 12 bases in between. This sequence joins TRBV7-9 and TRBJ1-1; TRBD1 might be the D (6 bases). This material consisted of peripheral blood, taken 44 weeks after starting pembrolizumab. This receptor was obtained from an adult with mismatch repair-deficient cancer. This chain's CDR3 is CASSLRSGGNTEAFF. As DNA, the CDR3 is TGTGCCAGCAGCTTAAGGTCTGGGGGCAACACTGAAGCTTTCTTT.